The following is a TCR beta chain sequence with its context. This clonotype has ten or more counts. Its specific antigen is unknown. Base qualities are not recorded, but no much larger clone differs from it by a single base. These data are taken from a study of CD8 T cells in ankylosing spondylitis (dated by TCRdb to between 2016 and 2019). Turning to the overall study: The study profiled T cell receptor beta repertoires in healthy donors and ankylosing spondylitis patients to find disease-linked TCR variants. The full study cohort was made up of 25 ankylosing spondylitis patients and 108 healthy donors. Samples of peripheral blood were taken, and for ankylosing spondylitis patients, synovial fluid was collected as well. Results and caveats for the whole study, not just this receptor: Significant enrichment of the disease-linked clones was reported in matched synovial fluid samples from ankylosing spondylitis patients. A CD8+ phenotype was shown by the disease-linked clones, which were found at relatively low frequencies in peripheral blood. Some of the motif variants had been reported before in the synovial fluid and blood of reactive arthritis patients, a finding that suggests common disease-initiation mechanisms. Blood from ankylosing spondylitis patients appeared to be characterized by a TCR beta motif composed of under 10 highly homologous amino acid variants.

The CDR3 runs 13 amino acids, cysteine and phenylalanine included. The kept DNA is CDR3 alone, 39 bases in frame from the first base. V was cut back by 3 bases and J by 5 bases, leaving a gap of 13 bases between them. The germline V gene (reference sequence) specifies DFQATT as CDR1 and SNEGSKA as CDR2. The listed sequencing device is Illumina HiSeq 2500. Quantitative 5'-RACE with molecular barcodes was the method used to prepare the TCR beta libraries. Under the source paper's analysis protocol: A new computational method, built on a probabilistic model of VDJ rearrangement, was used to identify disease-linked TCR variants. TCRdb reanalyzed the raw reads on its own, using fastp at Q25 for trimming and MiXCR for clone calling, and kept in-frame beta chains. Every entry covers one CDR3 protein and lists the most common genes and DNA from its rows. TCRdb's processing, not the study's, gives the V and J calls here. The sample table contains 800,000 to 900,000 distinct CDR3 sequences; only one count was recorded for around 11% of them. The ten largest clones capture 0.51% of the sample.

The receptor was derived from a male donor with ankylosing spondylitis. The sequence is built from TRBV20-1 and TRBJ1-1; the D gene cannot be named for sure. Sequencing used blood, either unsorted or a sorted T cell fraction (not recorded which). CDR3 loop: CSASPGIDTEAFF. The DNA is TGCAGTGCTAGCCCGGGAATTGATACTGAAGCTTTCTTT.